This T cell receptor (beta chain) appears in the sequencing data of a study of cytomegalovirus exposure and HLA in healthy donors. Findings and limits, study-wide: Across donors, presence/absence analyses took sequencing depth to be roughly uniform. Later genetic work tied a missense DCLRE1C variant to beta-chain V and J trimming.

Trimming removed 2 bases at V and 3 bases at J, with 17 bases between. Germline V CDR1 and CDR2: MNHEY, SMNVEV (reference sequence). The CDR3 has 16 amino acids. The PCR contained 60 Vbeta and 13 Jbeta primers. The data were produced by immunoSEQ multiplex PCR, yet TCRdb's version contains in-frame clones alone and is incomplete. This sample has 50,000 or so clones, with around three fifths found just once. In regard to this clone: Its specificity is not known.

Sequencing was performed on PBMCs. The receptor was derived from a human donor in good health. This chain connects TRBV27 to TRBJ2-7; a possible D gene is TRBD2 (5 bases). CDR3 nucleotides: TGTGCCAGCAGTTTAGCGGGTTCCCATCTTCGCTACGAGCAGTACTTC. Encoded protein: CASSLAGSHLRYEQYF.